Listed below are T cell receptor beta chains from one sample, sequenced in a study of T-cell reconstitution after alpha-beta-depleted transplantation in children. TCRdb re-called the PCR reads with MiXCR, one entry per CDR3 protein. Of hundreds of thousands of distinct CDR3 sequences in the sample, 9.5% to 15% are singletons; the top ten hold under 7%. The starting material was PBMCs from the stem cell graft donor, obtained from the stem cell graft. The source of these receptors is a human donor who donated a stem cell graft to a child with combined immunodeficiency. Both conserved end residues are part of each CDR3. A D gene is named only where the DNA matches it firmly. Only part of the rows carry a size: once, few, many, or a class if the clone is expanded.

clone_size	v_call	d_call	j_call	cdr3_nt	cdr3_aa
NA	TRBV11-2	NA	TRBJ2-1	TGTGCCAGCAGCTTAGTTCTTACGGAGAGCTCCTACAATGAGCAGTTCTTC	CASSLVLTESSYNEQFF
NA	TRBV20-1	TRBD2	TRBJ2-7	TGCAGTGCTAGAGTGGGACTAGCGGGGTCGAGCGACGAGCAGTACTTC	CSARVGLAGSSDEQYF
NA	TRBV5-6	NA	TRBJ2-7	TGTGCCAGCAGCTTGGGCGACTCCACTTTCGAGCAGTACTTC	CASSLGDSTFEQYF
NA	TRBV10-3	NA	TRBJ2-6	TGTGCCATCAGTGACAGGGGCGACTCTGGGGCCAACGTCCTGACTTTC	CAISDRGDSGANVLTF
NA	TRBV12-3/TRBV12-4	NA	TRBJ2-4	TGTGTCAGCAGGGGGGTCGGCGAGGATCGGTACTTC	CVSRGVGEDRYF
many	TRBV15	NA	TRBJ2-5	TGTGCCACCAGCAGAGGGACCCAAGAGACCCAGTACTTC	CATSRGTQETQYF
many	TRBV29-1	TRBD2	TRBJ2-3	TGCAGCGCTCCGGGGAGGGACTTAGGGCCAGATACGCAGTATTTT	CSAPGRDLGPDTQYF
many	TRBV29-1	NA	TRBJ2-2	TGCAGCGTTGGTTGGTCCGGGGAGCTGTTTTTT	CSVGWSGELFF
many	TRBV2	NA	TRBJ2-5	TGTGCCAGCGGAAGTGGGGAGACCCAGTACTTC	CASGSGETQYF
NA	TRBV6-2/TRBV6-3	NA	TRBJ2-7	TGTGCCAGCATTCTAGGTGGTGAGCAGTACTTC	CASILGGEQYF
NA	TRBV5-4	TRBD2	TRBJ2-5	TGTGCCAGCAGCACCCCCAGGAGCGGGGAGTCGACCCAGTACTTC	CASSTPRSGESTQYF
NA	TRBV27	NA	TRBJ2-1	TGTGCCAGCAGCCAACGCGTTGAGCAGTTCTTC	CASSQRVEQFF
few	TRBV2	TRBD1	TRBJ1-1	TGTGCCAGCAGTCCTGAGGGACAGATGAACACTGAAGCTTTCTTT	CASSPEGQMNTEAFF
few	TRBV7-2	TRBD2	TRBJ2-2	TGTGCCAGCAGCTCAGCGAGGGTAGCGGGAGTTTCCGGGGAGCTGTTTTTT	CASSSARVAGVSGELFF
few	TRBV7-9	NA	TRBJ1-1	TGTGCCAGCAGCGGTAAGGGGAACACTGAAGCTTTCTTT	CASSGKGNTEAFF
few	TRBV6-1	TRBD2	TRBJ2-5	TGTGCCAGCAGCCCGAGAAGCGGGAGTGATAAGACCCAGTACTTC	CASSPRSGSDKTQYF
few	TRBV6-2/TRBV6-3	TRBD2	TRBJ2-3	TGTGCCAGCAGTTCCCGCGGGGGTATCACAGATACGCAGTATTTT	CASSSRGGITDTQYF
few	TRBV11-2	TRBD1	TRBJ2-1	TGTGCCAGCAGCTTAGCGTACAGGGGGTCCTACAATGAGCAGTTCTTC	CASSLAYRGSYNEQFF
few	TRBV3-1	NA	TRBJ1-5	TGTGCCAGCAGCCAAGATAAGACTCGCAATCAGCCCCAGCATTTT	CASSQDKTRNQPQHF
few	TRBV5-1	TRBD1	TRBJ2-3	TGCGCCAGCAGCGTGACAGGGGGCGCAGATACGCAGTATTTT	CASSVTGGADTQYF
few	TRBV12-3/TRBV12-4	NA	TRBJ2-1	TGTGCCAGCAGCCGGGGATCCTCCGGGGATGAGCAGTTCTTC	CASSRGSSGDEQFF
NA	TRBV29-1	TRBD2	TRBJ2-1	TGCAGCGTTGTCGCCAGTGGGAGGGCCGCCAATGAGCAGTTCTTC	CSVVASGRAANEQFF
NA	TRBV29-1	NA	TRBJ2-3	TGCAGCGTTGATCTGACCAGTGGCACAGATACGCAGTATTTT	CSVDLTSGTDTQYF
once	TRBV11-3	TRBD2	TRBJ2-7	TGTGCCAGCAGCAAAACCGGGACTAGCGGGAGGTACGAGCAGTACTTC	CASSKTGTSGRYEQYF
few	TRBV5-1	NA	TRBJ2-7	TGCGCCAGCAGCTTCCGACCCCTCTACGAGCAGTACTTC	CASSFRPLYEQYF
many	TRBV5-6	TRBD1	TRBJ2-2	TGTGCCAGCAGCCTTACAGGGGACGGGACGAACACCGGGGAGCTGTTTTTT	CASSLTGDGTNTGELFF
NA	TRBV28	TRBD1	TRBJ2-7	TGTGCCAGCAGTTTATTCGGACAGGCCTTACCCTACGAGCAGTACTTC	CASSLFGQALPYEQYF
NA	TRBV4-3	TRBD1	TRBJ2-1	TGCGCCAGCAGCCCTGACAGGGGGTACAATGAGCAGTTCTTC	CASSPDRGYNEQFF
NA	TRBV20-1	NA	TRBJ2-7	TGCAGTGCTAGAGATATGGGGCGCGCCTCCAACCCCTACTACGAGCAGTACTTC	CSARDMGRASNPYYEQYF
many	TRBV12-3/TRBV12-4	NA	TRBJ2-5	TGTGCCAGCAGCCATGGCGGGACCCAGTACTTC	CASSHGGTQYF
few	TRBV4-3	NA	TRBJ2-3	TGCGCCAGCAGCCAAGAGCTCCAAGGAGATACGCAGTATTTT	CASSQELQGDTQYF
NA	TRBV20-1	TRBD2	TRBJ2-2	TGCAGTGCTAGTAGGGGACTAGAACTTGGGAGGGAGCTGTTTTTT	CSASRGLELGRELFF
many	TRBV4-3	NA	TRBJ2-7	TGCGCCAGCAGCGACCAATTGGGGGACGGAGGTTTCTACGAGCAGTACTTC	CASSDQLGDGGFYEQYF
many	TRBV29-1	TRBD1	TRBJ2-1	TGCAGCGTTGCGGGACAGGGGTCTTACAATGAGCAGTTCTTC	CSVAGQGSYNEQFF
few	TRBV7-8	NA	TRBJ2-1	TGTGCCAGCAGCCCCCCCACAGGCTTCAATGAGCAGTTCTTC	CASSPPTGFNEQFF
many	TRBV29-1	TRBD1	TRBJ2-2	TGCAGCGTGAGACAGGGGTCGAACACCGGGGAGCTGTTTTTT	CSVRQGSNTGELFF
many	TRBV27	NA	TRBJ1-1	TGTGCCAGCAGGACTTTGGGGAACACTGAAGCTTTCTTT	CASRTLGNTEAFF
many	TRBV20-1	TRBD1	TRBJ2-4	TGCAGTGCCCTCTATAAGGACAGGGGGCGCGCCAAAAACATTCAGTACTTC	CSALYKDRGRAKNIQYF
NA	TRBV5-1	TRBD1	TRBJ1-4	TGCGCCAGCAGCTTGAGACAGGGAGGCGATGAAAAACTGTTTTTT	CASSLRQGGDEKLFF
many	TRBV30	NA	TRBJ1-6	TGTGCCTGGAGTATTGGAGGAGCACGTCGTTCACCCCTCCACTTT	CAWSIGGARRSPLHF
NA	TRBV4-2	NA	TRBJ1-5	TGTGCCAGCAGCCAAGAGGGCAGGAGGGACAATCAGCCCCAGCATTTT	CASSQEGRRDNQPQHF